The clone carrying this T cell receptor beta chain was found a few times. The antigen remains undetermined. The study excluded patients with uncontrolled infection, other autoimmune disease, pregnancy or lactation. This sample stems from a study of T cells in Graves' hyperthyroidism and ophthalmopathy. Study-wide context: At initial diagnosis, before any treatment had begun, peripheral blood was obtained. Study-wide results and caveats: Blood also carried most thyroid clonotypes expanded above 0.001.

Amplified TCR beta CDR3 regions came from RNA transcripts. First-round RT-PCR with HTBI primers amplified the TCR CDR3 region. MiXCR, run by TCRdb on the multiplex PCR reads, gives a single entry per CDR3 protein. The data show about half a million distinct CDR3 sequences, less than 25% seen once. This CDR3 contains 13 residues. Trimming stripped 5 bases from V and 4 bases from J, with 11 bases between. Germline V CDR1 and CDR2: WNHNN, SYGVQD (reference sequence). The origin of this receptor is a man aged 18-30 years with Graves' hyperthyroidism. The sequencing input was blood. The chain joins TRBV10-1 to TRBJ1-1; D remains ambiguous. The CDR3, as DNA: TGCGCCAGCAGTATCGGGCCGTTCACTGAAGCTTTCTTT. The encoded protein is CASSIGPFTEAFF.